Below, one T cell receptor (beta chain) is given with its context. The data stem from a study of control samples from healthy donors and cancer patients. Libraries were prepared by immunoSEQ multiplex PCR; TCRdb keeps only in-frame clonotypes and omits some of them. The sample totals fewer than 200,000 clones. The V gene's germline CDR1 is MDHEN and CDR2 SYDVKM. The CDR3 covers 14 residues. The V gene end was trimmed by 1 base and the J gene end by 4 bases; junction bases not matched to a gene: 3. The origin of this receptor is a woman between 25 and 40 years old in good health. The specimen was blood. This chain connects TRBV28 to TRBJ1-2, with 7 bases lining up with TRBD1. In DNA form, the CDR3 reads TGTGCCAGCAGTTTATCGACAGGGTTCTATGGCTACACCTTC. This codes for CASSLSTGFYGYTF.